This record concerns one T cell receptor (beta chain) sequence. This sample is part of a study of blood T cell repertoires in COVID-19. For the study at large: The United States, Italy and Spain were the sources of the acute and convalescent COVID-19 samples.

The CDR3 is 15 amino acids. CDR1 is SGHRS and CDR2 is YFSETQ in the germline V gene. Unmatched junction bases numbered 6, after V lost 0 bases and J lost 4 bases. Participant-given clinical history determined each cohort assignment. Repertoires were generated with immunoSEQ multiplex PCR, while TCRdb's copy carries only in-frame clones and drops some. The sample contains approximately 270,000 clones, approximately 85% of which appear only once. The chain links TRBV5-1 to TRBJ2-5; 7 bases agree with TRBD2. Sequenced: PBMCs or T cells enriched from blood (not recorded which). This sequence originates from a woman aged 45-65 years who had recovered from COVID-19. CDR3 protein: CASSLAGTGGETQYF. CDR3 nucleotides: TGCGCCAGCAGCTTGGCCGGAACGGGAGGAGAGACCCAGTACTTC.